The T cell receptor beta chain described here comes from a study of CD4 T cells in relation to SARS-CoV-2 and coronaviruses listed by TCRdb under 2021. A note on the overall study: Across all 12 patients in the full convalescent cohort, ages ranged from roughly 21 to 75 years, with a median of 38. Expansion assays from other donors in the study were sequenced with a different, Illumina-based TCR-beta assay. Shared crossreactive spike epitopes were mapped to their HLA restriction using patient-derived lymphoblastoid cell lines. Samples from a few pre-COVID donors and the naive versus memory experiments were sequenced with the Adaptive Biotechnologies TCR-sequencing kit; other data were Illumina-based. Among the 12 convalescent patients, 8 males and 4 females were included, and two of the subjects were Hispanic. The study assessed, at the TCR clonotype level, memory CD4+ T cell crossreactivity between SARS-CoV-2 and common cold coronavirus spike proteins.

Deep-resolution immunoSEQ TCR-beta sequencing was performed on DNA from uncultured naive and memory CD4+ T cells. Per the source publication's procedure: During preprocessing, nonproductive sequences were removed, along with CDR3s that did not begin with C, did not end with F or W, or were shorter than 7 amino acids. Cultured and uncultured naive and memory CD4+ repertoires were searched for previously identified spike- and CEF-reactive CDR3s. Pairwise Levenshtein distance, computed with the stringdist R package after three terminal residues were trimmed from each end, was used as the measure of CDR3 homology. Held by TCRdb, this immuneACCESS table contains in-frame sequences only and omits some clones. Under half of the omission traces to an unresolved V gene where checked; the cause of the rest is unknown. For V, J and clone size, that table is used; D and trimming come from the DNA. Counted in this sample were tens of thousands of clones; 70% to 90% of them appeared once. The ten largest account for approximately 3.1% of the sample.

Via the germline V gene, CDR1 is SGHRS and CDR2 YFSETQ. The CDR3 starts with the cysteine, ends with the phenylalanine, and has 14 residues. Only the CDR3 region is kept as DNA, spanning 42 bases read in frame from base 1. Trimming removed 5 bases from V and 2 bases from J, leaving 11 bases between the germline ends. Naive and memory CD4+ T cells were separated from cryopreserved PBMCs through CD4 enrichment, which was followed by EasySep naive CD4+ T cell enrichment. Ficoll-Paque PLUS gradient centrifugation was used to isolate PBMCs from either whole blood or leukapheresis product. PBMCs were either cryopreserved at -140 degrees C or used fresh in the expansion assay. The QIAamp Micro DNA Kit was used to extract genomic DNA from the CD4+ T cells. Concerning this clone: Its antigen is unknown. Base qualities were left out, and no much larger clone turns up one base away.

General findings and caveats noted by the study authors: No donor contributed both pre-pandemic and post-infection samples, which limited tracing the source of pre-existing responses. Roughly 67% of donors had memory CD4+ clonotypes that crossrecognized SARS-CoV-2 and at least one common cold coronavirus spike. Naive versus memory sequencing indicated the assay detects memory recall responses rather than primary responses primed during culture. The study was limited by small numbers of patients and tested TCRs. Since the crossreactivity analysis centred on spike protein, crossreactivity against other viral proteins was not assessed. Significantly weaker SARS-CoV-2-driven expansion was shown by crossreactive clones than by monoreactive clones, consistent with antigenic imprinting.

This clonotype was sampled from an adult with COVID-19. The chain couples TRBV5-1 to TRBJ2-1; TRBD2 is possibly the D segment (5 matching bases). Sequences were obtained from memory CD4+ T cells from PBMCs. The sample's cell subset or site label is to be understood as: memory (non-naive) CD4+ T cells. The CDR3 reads CASRPDWTYNEQFF. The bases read TGCGCCAGCAGGCCGGACTGGACCTACAATGAGCAGTTCTTC.